Listed here are 5 T cell receptor beta chains from one sample, sequenced in a study of OX40 agonist ivuxolimab in advanced cancers. Profiling relied on immunoSEQ multiplex PCR, and the TCRdb table lists in-frame clones only, not all of them. The repertoire has 61,000 or so clones, over 75% of them found once; the top ten carry around 2%. This material consisted of CD4+ or CD8+ T cells sorted from blood, taken in a trial of the OX40 agonist ivuxolimab. These TCRs come from an adult with an advanced solid tumor such as melanoma, head and neck, liver or kidney cancer.

In its sample, this clone was seen a few times. This sequence joins TRBV29-1 and TRBJ1-1; D is unresolved. Per the germline V gene, CDR1 is SQVTM and CDR2 is ANQGSEA. The germline V and J ends were trimmed by 4 bases and 0 bases, with 6 bases remaining between them. This CDR3 spans 12 amino acids. The CDR3 region has the DNA TGCAGCGTTGTAGTAGTGAACACTGAAGCTTTCTTT. Amino acid sequence: CSVVVVNTEAFF.

The chain links TRBV5-4 to TRBJ2-5; 8 bases map to TRBD2. This CDR3 has 16 amino acids. Trimming cost V 3 bases and J 2 bases; bases outside gene matches: 9. From germline, CDR1 is SGHNT and CDR2 YYREEE (reference sequence). This CDR3 is CASSSAAGGIQETQYF. The DNA of the CDR3 is TGTGCCAGCAGCTCTGCCGCGGGAGGTATTCAAGAGACCCAGTACTTC.

This clone was recorded only once. The chain has TRBV5-1 and TRBJ1-1; possibly TRBD1 for D (5 bases). The V gene lost 2 bases and the J gene lost 5 bases, with 13 bases spanning the gap. Germline V gives CDR1 SGHRS, CDR2 YFSETQ. CDR3 length: 14 residues. CDR3 sequence reads: CASSFGLTGTEAFF. The CDR3 nucleotides read TGCGCCAGCAGCTTTGGACTTACAGGAACTGAAGCTTTCTTT.

This clone has a single count. The chain combines TRBV9 with TRBJ2-1; the match to TRBD2 covers 7 bases. Germline loops: CDR1 SGDLS, CDR2 YYNGEE. This CDR3 has 14 amino acids. V trimming: 0 bases; J trimming: 7 bases; junction bases outside the gene matches: 4. CDR3 protein: CASSVEPGGNEQFF. In DNA, the CDR3 is TGTGCCAGCAGCGTAGAACCGGGAGGTAATGAGCAGTTCTTC.

The V and J genes are TRBV5-1 and TRBJ2-5; maybe TRBD1 (5 bases). Trimming cost V 3 bases and J 7 bases, with 13 bases left between them. CDR1 and CDR2 (germline): SGHRS, YFSETQ. CDR3 size: 13 residues. CDR3 nucleotide sequence: TGCGCCAGCAGCTCCATAGTTCAGGGGACCCAGTACTTC. It yields the protein CASSSIVQGTQYF.